This is a list of T cell receptor beta chains from one sample in a study of T cells in Graves' hyperthyroidism and ophthalmopathy. TCRdb redid the calling of the multiplex PCR reads with MiXCR, one entry per CDR3 protein. The sample has more than 500,000 distinct CDR3 sequences; 15% to 20% are singletons. Sequencing input: blood. Receptor source: a woman aged 30 to 39 with Graves' ophthalmopathy. The CDR3 runs from the conserved cysteine through the conserved F or W. Size is omitted from some rows. Given values are once, few, many or a class for expanded clones.

clone size	V gene	J gene	CDR3 protein
NA	TRBV4-3	TRBJ2-3	CASSQGVYTDTQYF
few	TRBV3-1	TRBJ1-6	CASSSSAGIGSNSPLHF
few	TRBV7-3	TRBJ1-6	CASSLTGTGGNSPLHF
many	TRBV28	TRBJ1-2	CASSRNYGYTF
many	TRBV24-1	TRBJ2-7	CATSGGLAGGDEQYF
many	TRBV27	TRBJ2-2	CASSLFGRGLDTGELFF
many	TRBV20-1	TRBJ2-1	CSASGKLAGGNEQFF
NA	TRBV29-1	TRBJ2-7	CSVERVEGREQYF
NA	TRBV29-1	TRBJ2-2	CSVGLAGVIGELFF
few	TRBV4-3	TRBJ2-3	CASSPAPGQGTDTQYF
NA	TRBV15	TRBJ2-5	CATRPQRENQETQYF
NA	TRBV6-4	TRBJ2-1	CASSERDRSEQFF
few	TRBV7-8	TRBJ2-5	CASRLAAGGLGRETQYF
many	TRBV12-3/TRBV12-4	TRBJ2-5	CASENNAVETQYF
many	TRBV15	TRBJ1-1	CATSRPADNTEAFF
NA	TRBV20-1	TRBJ1-1	CSAPEGQGNFEAFF
many	TRBV5-1	TRBJ2-7	CASSWGSGSSYEQYF
many	TRBV20-1	TRBJ2-7	CSATEPRGSADYEQYF
NA	TRBV3-1	TRBJ2-7	CASSQYSYEQYF
few	TRBV6-1	TRBJ1-2	CASSESPGDGYTF
NA	TRBV5-1	TRBJ2-3	CASSFKGGSDTQYF
many	TRBV4-1	TRBJ1-6	CASSQDRGRGSNSPLHF
NA	TRBV7-9	TRBJ2-1	CASSLERTGGSYNEQFF
many	TRBV5-1	TRBJ2-1	CASSWGWGPLNEQFF
many	TRBV20-1	TRBJ1-1	CSQRNAWVEAFF
many	TRBV12-3/TRBV12-4	TRBJ2-7	CASRNSRGEQYF
few	TRBV4-1	TRBJ1-1	CASRDTGRGMNTEAFF
NA	TRBV20-1	TRBJ2-5	CSARPPGWGIQETQYF
few	TRBV14	TRBJ2-1	CASSQEVRNEQFF
NA	TRBV4-3	TRBJ2-3	CASSQAGPPGDTQYF
many	TRBV7-6	TRBJ2-7	CASSLGTGPYEQYF
NA	TRBV20-1	TRBJ2-4	CSAGLISGAKNIQYF
NA	TRBV7-2	TRBJ2-5	CASSFGVGTQYF
NA	TRBV6-1	TRBJ1-6	CASRKTGKDSPLHF
many	TRBV3-1	TRBJ2-4	CASSQGSINIQYF
NA	TRBV5-8	TRBJ2-5	CASSPSGRAVMAETQYF
NA	TRBV29-1	TRBJ1-1	CSVRTGDLPQDTEAFF
NA	TRBV15	TRBJ2-7	CATSSRLQGNSGRAQGEQYF
many	TRBV6-1	TRBJ1-2	CASRPPGRMVSGGYTF
NA	TRBV6-1	TRBJ2-7	CASSRDREQQYF
NA	TRBV9	TRBJ2-1	CASSVGWTTNNEQFF
few	TRBV7-2	TRBJ1-1	CASSREVFTEAFF
many	TRBV2	TRBJ2-1	CASSELGQGAREQFF
few	TRBV29-1	TRBJ2-5	CSVRLAGRQYF
few	TRBV12-3/TRBV12-4	TRBJ1-2	CASSSADSYGYTF
few	TRBV14	TRBJ2-3	CASSHLDYTDTQYF
few	TRBV12-3/TRBV12-4	TRBJ2-7	CASSLAGYRDGEYEQYF
NA	TRBV28	TRBJ1-1	CASSSGVEAFF
NA	TRBV6-2/TRBV6-3	TRBJ2-5	CASTLGGRGTQYF
NA	TRBV7-2	TRBJ1-2	CASSRGQGVEGYGYTF
many	TRBV28	TRBJ1-5	CASSTGTAPQYSNQPQHF
few	TRBV18	TRBJ2-1	CAGSPTPDYDEQFF
many	TRBV30	TRBJ2-6	CAWSVSRGLSGANVLTF
few	TRBV6-2/TRBV6-3	TRBJ2-7	CASSAGRYYEQYF
NA	TRBV3-1	TRBJ2-7	CASSQEGREGDEQYF
many	TRBV12-3/TRBV12-4	TRBJ2-7	CASSFKQPYEQYF
once	TRBV6-1	TRBJ1-2	CASSVEAAGSYGYTF